The clone carrying this T cell receptor beta chain has a count of ten or more. Its antigen is undetermined. This sample is drawn from a study of Graves' ophthalmopathy and Graves' hyperthyroidism. Findings of the study overall: The authors also found most expanded thyroid clonotypes above 0.001 frequency in blood.

Ophthalmopathy cases showed moderate-to-severe activity, scoring CAS ≥3 and NOSPECS ≥4, with duration under 3 months. Patients with other autoimmune diseases, uncontrolled infections, pregnancy or lactation were excluded. The authors isolated PBMCs from more than 9 ml of fresh peripheral blood. RNA transcripts were the source from which TCR beta CDR3 regions were amplified. RT-PCR with HTBI primers came first, then second-round multiplex PCR. A single record per CDR3 protein comes from TCRdb applying MiXCR to the multiplex PCR reads. The data contain almost 750,000 distinct CDR3 sequences, about 44% of them singletons. Trimming took 9 bases from V and 0 from J, leaving 9 bases between them. This CDR3 is built from 12 residues. CDR1 is ENHRY and CDR2 is SYGVKD in the germline V gene.

Specimen: peripheral blood. The chain carries TRBV10-3 and TRBJ2-7; D gene uncertain. The sequence was collected from an adult man with Graves' ophthalmopathy. CDR3 bases: TGTGCCATTAGAGGAGTCTCCTACGAGCAGTACTTC. Residues: CAIRGVSYEQYF.